These 26 T cell receptor beta chains were all obtained from the same sample, sequenced in a study of blood T cell repertoires in COVID-19. Measured with immunoSEQ multiplex PCR; TCRdb has only the in-frame clones, and not every one. This table has about 75,000 clones, approximately 89% appearing once. The sequenced sample consisted of peripheral blood. Receptors were obtained from an older woman with acute or convalescent COVID-19.

The rearrangement joins TRBV6-5 to TRBJ2-5; TRBD1 agrees at 8 bases. V was clipped by 6 bases and J by 5 bases; unmatched bases: 8. Germline CDR1 and CDR2: MNHEY and SVGAGI. The CDR3 runs to 14 residues. Here the CDR3 DNA reads TGTGCCAGCAGCCGCTCGGGACAGGCGGAGACCCAGTACTTC. Amino acids: CASSRSGQAETQYF.

The V gene is TRBV7-9, the J gene TRBJ1-1; D is perhaps TRBD1 (6 bases). The CDR3 totals 14 residues. Germline V gene data show CDR1 as SEHNR and CDR2 as FQNEAQ (reference sequence). Trimming cost V 0 bases and J 9 bases, with 14 bases left between them. The CDR3, as DNA: TGTGCCAGCAGCTTAGCCCCACAGGGTGAAAAAGCTTTCTTT. This sequence encodes CASSLAPQGEKAFF.

This sequence joins TRBV19 and TRBJ1-2, with 7 bases matching TRBD1. Germline V gene sequence: CDR1 LNHDA, CDR2 SQIVND (reference sequence). The CDR3 totals 15 residues. V lost 5 bases, J lost 7 bases, and 13 bases stayed unmatched. The CDR3: CASSQGGTLTSGYTF. The CDR3 nucleotides read TGTGCCAGTAGTCAGGGGGGAACCTTGACGTCTGGCTACACCTTC.

The chain links TRBV6-5 to TRBJ1-1, with D perhaps TRBD1 (5 bases). Germline V gives CDR1 MNHEY, CDR2 SVGAGI. The CDR3 runs to 14 residues. Between the trimmed V and J ends, which lost 3 bases and 3 bases, there was a span of 11 bases. CDR3 loop: CASSYWGEDTEAFF. The CDR3 DNA reads as TGTGCCAGCAGTTATTGGGGGGAAGACACTGAAGCTTTCTTT.

This chain joins TRBV10-3 and TRBJ2-1; 8 positions agree with TRBD2. The V gene's germline CDR1 is ENHRY and CDR2 SYGVKD. The CDR3 has 15 amino acids. V gave up 5 bases and J gave up 7 bases; unmatched junction bases: 10. The CDR3 spells CAISFSGGRVNEQFF. Written as DNA, the CDR3 is TGTGCCATCAGTTTCTCGGGAGGGCGAGTGAATGAGCAGTTCTTC.

The J gene is TRBJ1-4, the V gene TRBV6-1; 8 bases match TRBD1. The CDR3 spans 18 residues. Germline CDR1 and CDR2: MNHNS and SASEGT. Trimming took 0 bases from V and 6 from J; bases not matched to a gene: 12. CDR3 sequence: CASSEAFGTGRTDEKLFF. The CDR3 DNA is TGTGCCAGCAGTGAAGCATTCGGGACAGGAAGGACGGATGAAAAACTGTTTTTT.

The rearrangement uses TRBV19 and TRBJ1-1; 8 bases agree with TRBD1. With 4 bases clipped from V and 0 bases from J, the junction kept 7 bases outside the gene matches. The CDR3 extends over 16 amino acids. From germline, CDR1 is LNHDA and CDR2 SQIVND (reference sequence). The DNA of the CDR3 is TGTGCCAGTAGTACCGGACAGGGTTGGATGAACACTGAAGCTTTCTTT. It is translated as CASSTGQGWMNTEAFF.

The V call is TRBV19, the J call TRBJ1-2, with 8 bases identical to TRBD1. There are 14 residues in the CDR3. Germline lookup yields CDR1 LNHDA and CDR2 SQIVND (reference sequence). J gave up 0 bases and V 7 bases, and 4 bases lay outside the gene matches. The CDR3: CASNGQGPNYGYTF. The CDR3 DNA follows: TGTGCCAGTAACGGACAGGGACCTAACTATGGCTACACCTTC.

This clone occurred once. The rearrangement uses TRBV5-1 and TRBJ2-1; D might be TRBD1 (6 bases). The CDR3 spans 14 residues. CDR1 and CDR2 (germline): SGHRS, YFSETQ. V was pared by 1 base and J by 7 bases, with 12 bases between. Here the CDR3 reads CASSLYQGLNEQFF. The CDR3 nucleotides are TGCGCCAGCAGCTTGTACCAGGGGCTTAATGAGCAGTTCTTC.

The rearrangement joins TRBV5-4 to TRBJ2-5; D not resolved. The CDR3 runs 13 residues. From germline, CDR1 is SGHNT and CDR2 YYREEE (reference sequence). V lost 1 base and J lost 5, with 9 bases in between. For the CDR3, the DNA is TGTGCCAGCAGCTTGCATGAGGCGGAGACCCAGTACTTC. Residues: CASSLHEAETQYF.

V and J are TRBV28 and TRBJ1-1; D unclear. This CDR3 region has 14 residues. V was pared by 5 bases and J by 3 bases, with 13 bases between. CDR1 and CDR2 from the germline V gene are MDHEN and SYDVKM. CDR3 region: CASSPGARDTEAFF. In nucleotides, the CDR3 is TGTGCCAGCAGTCCCGGAGCGAGGGACACTGAAGCTTTCTTT.

This clone showed up just once. The chain carries TRBV18 and TRBJ1-4; unclear D gene. The V and J ends lost 5 bases and 11 bases respectively, with 12 bases between them. The CDR3 sequence is 12 residues long. The germline gives CDR1 KGHSH, CDR2 LQKENI. CDR3: CASSTDSEKLFF. DNA of the CDR3: TGTGCCAGCTCAACTGACTCGGAGAAACTGTTTTTT.

The genes are TRBV11-2 and TRBJ1-6; 7 bases fit TRBD1. Germline trimming cut 5 bases from V and 4 bases from J; bases unmatched to any gene: 2. The germline V gene encodes CDR1 SGHAT and CDR2 FQNNGV. The CDR3 is 14 amino acids. CDR3 DNA: TGTGCCAGCAGCCTCAGGGGGTATAATTCACCCCTCCACTTT. Amino acids: CASSLRGYNSPLHF.

The chain carries TRBV24-1 and TRBJ1-2, with D unresolved. CDR1 and CDR2 (germline): KGHDR, SFDVKD. CDR3 length equals 9 residues. With 8 bases removed from V and 7 bases from J, the gap between germline ends came to 4 bases. The CDR3 sequence is CATTGGYTF. CDR3 coding DNA: TGTGCCACCACGGGTGGCTACACCTTC.

The V call is TRBV4-1, the J call TRBJ2-5, with a weak D call TRBD2 (5 bases). Germline CDR1 reads MGHRA; CDR2 reads YSYEKL. With 1 base removed from V and 1 base from J, the gap between germline ends came to 10 bases. The CDR3 runs 15 residues. The DNA for the CDR3 is TGCGCCAGCAGCCAAGGAGGAGGATTCCAAGAGACCCAGTACTTC. Its translation: CASSQGGGFQETQYF.

This clone appeared a few times. The chain combines TRBV20-1 with TRBJ2-7; D remains ambiguous. Per germline, CDR1 DFQATT and CDR2 SNEGSKA (reference sequence). The CDR3 consists of 11 residues. V lost 2 bases and J lost 7, with 9 bases in between. CDR3 amino acids: CSARLLREQYF. The CDR3, as DNA: TGCAGTGCTAGACTACTCCGAGAGCAGTACTTC.

This sequence joins TRBV6-6 and TRBJ1-4; a possible D gene is TRBD1 (5 bases). Trimming shortened V by 7 bases and J by 7 bases, and 19 bases separated the two germline ends. CDR3 length equals 15 residues. CDR1 is MNHNY, CDR2 SVGAGI, per germline (reference sequence). DNA for the CDR3: TGTGCCAGCACCTCCCCCGGGGGAATCGGTGAAAAACTGTTTTTT. Translating gives CASTSPGGIGEKLFF.

This clone was detected once. V and J are TRBV20-1 and TRBJ1-1; 9 bases are shared with TRBD1. This CDR3 has 13 residues. V lost 3 bases to trimming and J lost 9 bases; unmatched junction nucleotides: 8. In germline, CDR1 is DFQATT, CDR2 SNEGSKA (reference sequence). The CDR3 coding sequence is TGCAGTGCTAGTGCCCCGGGACAGGGTAAAGCTTTCTTT. Its protein is CSASAPGQGKAFF.

The J gene is TRBJ1-5, the V gene TRBV15; D is unclear. Germline lookup yields CDR1 LNHNV and CDR2 YYDKDF (reference sequence). The CDR3 sequence is 16 residues long. The V gene lost 0 bases and the J gene lost 2 bases, with 11 bases spanning the gap. CDR3 amino acids: CATSRDWLSGNQPQHF. In DNA, the CDR3 is TGTGCCACCAGCAGAGATTGGCTTTCTGGCAATCAGCCCCAGCATTTT.

The chain links TRBV12-3 or TRBV12-4 to TRBJ1-1, with 7 bases matching TRBD1. This CDR3 is built from 13 residues. The junction had 3 bases not matched to a gene; V was cut back by 4 bases and J by 4 bases. The CDR3 DNA follows: TGTGCCAGCAGTTCGGACAGGCTCACTGAAGCTTTCTTT. Translated: CASSSDRLTEAFF.

The rearrangement joins TRBV7-2 to TRBJ2-5, with TRBD2 as a possible D gene (6 bases). Trimming pared 2 bases from V and 4 bases from J, leaving 11 bases between. This CDR3 region has 14 residues. Germline V lookup: CDR1 SGHTA, CDR2 FQGNSA. The CDR3 sequence: CASSLKLARETQYF. The DNA for the CDR3 is TGTGCCAGCAGCTTAAAGCTAGCGAGAGAGACCCAGTACTTC.

The chain joins TRBV7-3 to TRBJ2-1; D possibly corresponds to TRBD1 (6 bases). CDR3 length: 14 residues. The germline V and J ends were trimmed by 2 bases and 8 bases, with 13 bases remaining between them. Germline V lookup: CDR1 SGHTA, CDR2 FQGTGA. Written as DNA, the CDR3 is TGTGCCAGCAGCTTATCAACAGGGTCACATGAGCAGTTCTTC. Protein: CASSLSTGSHEQFF.

In this sample, this clone turned up a few times. This same CDR3 is encoded by further DNA sequences in the sample. The V and J genes are TRBV27 and TRBJ2-7; the match to TRBD1 covers 8 bases. The CDR3 is 13 amino acids. Germline V lookup: CDR1 MNHEY, CDR2 SMNVEV (reference sequence). The ends lost 5 bases at V and 3 bases at J; junction bases unmatched: 3. The CDR3: CASSDRGIYEQYF. As DNA, the CDR3 is TGTGCCAGCAGTGACAGGGGTATCTACGAGCAGTACTTC.

The chain links TRBV7-2 to TRBJ1-5; TRBD1 agrees at 9 bases. The CDR3 covers 15 residues. The V gene's germline CDR1 is SGHTA and CDR2 FQGNSA. J was trimmed by 6 bases and V by 5 bases; bases with no gene match: 8. The CDR3 DNA reads TGTGCCAGCAGCGGAGGGACAGGGAAGGGTCAGCCCCAGCATTTT. Its translation is CASSGGTGKGQPQHF.

The V gene is TRBV7-9, the J gene TRBJ2-7, with 9 bases that match TRBD2. The CDR3 sequence is 16 residues long. Trimming at V came to 1 base and at J to 1 base, leaving 5 bases not matched to a gene. The germline gives CDR1 SEHNR, CDR2 FQNEAQ (reference sequence). The CDR3 loop is CASSLERGGASYEQYF. The CDR3 bases are TGTGCCAGCAGCTTAGAGCGCGGGGGGGCGTCCTACGAGCAGTACTTC.

This chain uses TRBV5-4 with TRBJ2-5; 16 positions agree with TRBD2. The CDR3 loop spans 16 amino acids. V lost 7 bases, J lost 7 bases, and 10 bases stayed unmatched. The germline gives CDR1 SGHNT, CDR2 YYREEE (reference sequence). The CDR3: CASYPGTSGGAATQYF. The DNA for the CDR3 is TGTGCCAGCTACCCCGGGACTAGCGGGGGGGCCGCGACCCAGTACTTC.